These 29 T cell receptor beta chains were all obtained from the same sample, sequenced in a study of blood T cell repertoires in COVID-19. TCRdb keeps only in-frame clones here, not all; method: immunoSEQ multiplex PCR. In the table there are approximately 81,000 clones, roughly four fifths of which are singletons. The source material was peripheral blood. These TCRs come from a human donor in a cohort sampled during active COVID-19.

This clone was found a few times. The chain has TRBV6-1 and TRBJ2-5; D is unclear. V lost 2 bases and J lost 4, with 5 bases in between. The CDR3 runs 12 residues. CDR1 and CDR2 (germline): MNHNS, SASEGT. The CDR3 DNA is TGTGCCAGCAGTGAATTGAGAGAGACCCAGTACTTC. As protein: CASSELRETQYF.

This chain links TRBV7-9 with TRBJ2-7; possibly TRBD2 for D (6 bases). Germline loops: CDR1 SEHNR, CDR2 FQNEAQ (reference sequence). Deletions cut 2 bases from V and 5 bases from J, with 13 bases between. The CDR3 has 14 amino acids. CDR3 coding DNA: TGTGCCAGCAGCTTATCTGGAGGGGTTGACGAGCAGTACTTC. Translated: CASSLSGGVDEQYF.

The rearrangement joins TRBV7-9 to TRBJ1-3, with a tentative D call TRBD1 (5 bases). The germline V gene encodes CDR1 SEHNR and CDR2 FQNEAQ (reference sequence). This CDR3 has 17 amino acids. The V end lost 3 bases, the J end lost 3 bases, and 18 bases lay between the germline ends. The CDR3 region has the DNA TGTGCCAGCAGCTTCGGGGGAACAACGGCCGGTGGAAACACCATATATTTT. Encoded protein: CASSFGGTTAGGNTIYF.

The chain employs TRBV9 and TRBJ2-7, with D possibly matching TRBD2 (6 bases). Germline V CDR1 and CDR2: SGDLS, YYNGEE. V dropped 3 bases and J dropped 0 bases, with 13 bases sitting between them. This CDR3 contains 15 residues. The DNA for the CDR3 is TGTGCCAGCAGCGCTGGAGGGGCTATCTCCTACGAGCAGTACTTC. Protein: CASSAGGAISYEQYF.

The chain carries TRBV5-1 and TRBJ1-5; TRBD1 might be the D (6 bases). The CDR3 covers 14 residues. The V gene's germline CDR1 is SGHRS and CDR2 YFSETQ. The V and J ends lost 0 bases and 7 bases respectively, with 11 bases between them. The CDR3 nucleotides are TGCGCCAGCAGCTTGGAGGGGGAAGGACAGCCCCAGCATTTT. Translated, it gives CASSLEGEGQPQHF. The full variable domain, its missing parts supplied by reference TRBV5-1 and TRBJ1-5, is KAGVTQTPRYLIKTRGQQVTLSCSPISGHRSVSWYQQTPGQGLQFLFEYFSETQRNKGNFPGRFSGRQFSNSRSEMNVSTLELGDSALYLCASSLEGEGQPQHFGDGTRLSIL.

The V and J genes are TRBV27 and TRBJ1-6; D may be TRBD1 (6 bases). The germline CDR1 and CDR2 sequences are MNHEY and SMNVEV (reference sequence). The CDR3 has 14 residues. V gave up 3 bases and J gave up 8 bases, with 11 bases separating them. In nucleotides, the CDR3 is TGTGCCAGCAGTTTGCAGGGGTCGGATTCACCCCTCCACTTT. Protein product: CASSLQGSDSPLHF.

The chain employs TRBV5-4 and TRBJ2-3; 8 bases align to TRBD2. V trimming: 4 bases; J trimming: 4 bases; junction bases outside the gene matches: 11. The CDR3 consists of 16 residues. Per germline, CDR1 SGHNT and CDR2 YYREEE (reference sequence). CDR3 protein: CASSPVSGGLADTQYF. CDR3 coding DNA: TGTGCCAGCAGCCCCGTTTCGGGGGGGCTGGCAGATACGCAGTATTTT.

The chain has TRBV9 and TRBJ2-3, with D perhaps TRBD1 (6 bases). CDR3 size: 18 residues. V was pared by 4 bases and J by 6 bases, with 27 bases between. Germline assignment: CDR1 SGDLS and CDR2 YYNGEE. The CDR3 coding sequence is TGTGCCAGCAGCCCACAGGGATCGATAGCTCCTCCCAGGGATACGCAGTATTTT. Its protein product is CASSPQGSIAPPRDTQYF.

The chain joins TRBV3-1 (or the pseudogene TRBV3-2) to TRBJ2-7, with TRBD1 as a possible D gene (6 bases). V was pared by 1 base and J by 3 bases, with 22 bases between. Germline CDR1 reads LGHDT; CDR2 reads YNNKEL (reference sequence). The CDR3 runs 18 residues. The CDR3 coding sequence is TGTGCCAGCAGCCAAGTGACCCCAACAGGGCTATCCCTCTACGAGCAGTACTTC. Amino acid sequence: CASSQVTPTGLSLYEQYF.

This rearrangement joins TRBV30 to TRBJ1-2; D call uncertain. Trimming shortened V by 3 bases and J by 4 bases, and 12 bases separated the two germline ends. Germline CDR1 is GTSNPN and CDR2 is SVGIG (reference sequence). This CDR3 spans 13 amino acids. The CDR3 region is CAWREAGIYGYTF. Written as DNA, the CDR3 is TGTGCCTGGAGGGAGGCTGGGATCTATGGCTACACCTTC.

This chain links TRBV20-1 with TRBJ1-2, with D perhaps TRBD1 (6 bases). Germline-derived CDR1 and CDR2 are DFQATT and SNEGSKA (reference sequence). The ends were cut back, 6 bases at V and 0 bases at J, with 23 bases in the middle. CDR3 length equals 17 residues. CDR3 residues: CSASTSKQGVANYGYTF. CDR3 DNA sequence: TGCAGTGCCAGTACCTCGAAACAGGGCGTAGCTAACTATGGCTACACCTTC.

The rearrangement links TRBV9 to TRBJ2-1; 7 bases agree with TRBD2. This CDR3 comprises 15 residues. Germline V gene sequence: CDR1 SGDLS, CDR2 YYNGEE. The junction had 3 bases not matched to a gene; V was cut back by 0 bases and J by 3 bases. The CDR3 sequence: CASSVVSSGYNEQFF. The DNA of the CDR3 is TGTGCCAGCAGCGTAGTGTCTAGCGGCTACAATGAGCAGTTCTTC.

CDR3 protein: CASSLQGAFYEQYF. CDR3 sequence (DNA): TGTGCCAGCAGCTTACAGGGGGCCTTCTACGAGCAGTACTTC. V is TRBV5-5 and J is TRBJ2-7, with TRBD1 matching over 9 bases. The CDR3 sequence is 14 residues long. Germline assignment: CDR1 SGHKS and CDR2 YYEKEE (reference sequence). J gave up 3 bases and V 2 bases, and 3 bases lay outside the gene matches.

The rearrangement uses TRBV14 and TRBJ2-3; weak D call: TRBD1 (6 bases). V lost 5 bases, J lost 1 base, and 13 bases lay in between. This CDR3 has 15 amino acids. CDR1 and CDR2 (germline): SGHDN, FVKESK. The CDR3 DNA is TGTGCCAGCAGCGCCCAACAGGGCCGCACAGATACGCAGTATTTT. It translates to CASSAQQGRTDTQYF.

The CDR3: CASSQMSGAYEQYF. CDR3 in DNA: TGCGCCAGCAGCCAAATGTCCGGGGCCTACGAGCAGTACTTC. The chain couples TRBV4-1 to TRBJ2-7, with D possibly matching TRBD2 (5 bases). This CDR3 comprises 14 residues. The V and J ends lost 2 bases and 2 bases respectively, with 10 bases between them. CDR1 and CDR2 from the germline V gene are MGHRA and YSYEKL.

This clone was recorded a few times. The gene calls are TRBV29-1 and TRBJ1-1; D may be TRBD1 (6 bases). V lost 6 bases, J lost 0 bases, and 11 bases lay in between. The CDR3 is made up of 13 amino acids. Looked up from germline, CDR1 is SQVTM and CDR2 is ANQGSEA. CDR3 amino acids: CSVSGAMNTEAFF. For the CDR3, the DNA is TGCAGCGTATCAGGGGCGATGAACACTGAAGCTTTCTTT.

This chain connects TRBV5-6 to TRBJ2-3; D is perhaps TRBD1 (5 bases). CDR1 and CDR2 (germline): SGHDT, YYEEEE. CDR3 length: 16 amino acids. The germline V and J ends were trimmed by 1 base and 4 bases, with 16 bases remaining between them. DNA for the CDR3: TGTGCCAGCAGCTTGTTGGGCAGGGTGAGCGCAGATACGCAGTATTTT. It specifies CASSLLGRVSADTQYF. The full variable domain, its missing parts supplied by reference TRBV5-6 and TRBJ2-3, is DAGVTQSPTHLIKTRGQQVTLRCSPKSGHDTVSWYQQALGQGPQFIFQYYEEEERQRGNFPDRFSGHQFPNYSSELNVNALLLGDSALYLCASSLLGRVSADTQYFGPGTRLTVL.

The V gene is TRBV6-5, the J gene TRBJ1-4; 8 bases fit TRBD1. The CDR3 is 14 amino acids. Losses at the gene ends were 6 bases for V and 8 bases for J; bases not matched to a gene: 8. The germline gives CDR1 MNHEY, CDR2 SVGAGI. The CDR3 nucleotides read TGTGCCAGCAGCCACAGGGACAGGAGAGAAAAACTGTTTTTT. It translates to CASSHRDRREKLFF.

In this sample, this clone turned up a few times. The J gene is TRBJ2-2, the V gene TRBV27, with TRBD1 identical over 10 bases. V trimming: 3 bases; J trimming: 4 bases; junction bases outside the gene matches: 5. Germline V CDR1 and CDR2: MNHEY, SMNVEV (reference sequence). There are 16 residues in the CDR3. The CDR3 sequence is CASSLTRDRGTGELFF. CDR3 bases: TGTGCCAGCAGTTTGACCCGGGACAGGGGCACCGGGGAGCTGTTTTTT.

The chain is built from TRBV9 and TRBJ2-2; D is perhaps TRBD2 (5 bases). The germline gives CDR1 SGDLS, CDR2 YYNGEE. V was cut by 6 bases and J by 2 bases, with 11 bases left in between. There are 14 residues in the CDR3. The CDR3 coding sequence is TGTGCCAGCATGCTAGCCTCCAACACCGGGGAGCTGTTTTTT. Its protein is CASMLASNTGELFF.

The chain couples TRBV9 to TRBJ2-1; 14 bases are a match to TRBD2. The CDR3 totals 16 residues. Germline V gene lookup returns CDR1 SGDLS and CDR2 YYNGEE. V was clipped by 3 bases and J by 9 bases; unmatched bases: 8. CDR3: CASSETSGGAWGEQFF. The CDR3, as DNA: TGTGCCAGCAGCGAGACTAGCGGGGGGGCGTGGGGTGAGCAGTTCTTC. The full variable domain, in which reference TRBV9 and TRBJ2-1 provide the parts outside the CDR3, is DSGVTQTPKHLITATGQRVTLRCSPRSGDLSVYWYQQSLDQGLQFLIQYYNGEERAKGNILERFSAQQFPDLHSELNLSSLELGDSALYFCASSETSGGAWGEQFFGPGTRLTVL.

With respect to this clone: Other DNA sequences in the sample encode the same CDR3. The chain employs TRBV3-1 (or the pseudogene TRBV3-2) and TRBJ2-7; 7 nucleotides line up with TRBD1. Losses at the gene ends were 2 bases for V and 3 bases for J; bases not matched to a gene: 4. Per germline, CDR1 LGHDT and CDR2 YNNKEL (reference sequence). This CDR3 has 14 residues. CDR3 protein: CASSQLRDSYEQYF. The CDR3 DNA reads as TGTGCCAGCAGCCAACTACGGGACAGCTACGAGCAGTACTTC.

The J gene is TRBJ2-6, the V gene TRBV6-5, with D possibly matching TRBD2 (5 bases). V was clipped by 6 bases and J by 0 bases, with 6 bases between them. This CDR3 has 14 amino acids. Germline V gene lookup returns CDR1 MNHEY and CDR2 SVGAGI. CDR3 sequence reads: CASRGSSGANVLTF. As DNA, the CDR3 is TGTGCCAGCAGAGGGAGCTCTGGGGCCAACGTCCTGACTTTC.

The V call is TRBV7-2, the J call TRBJ2-3; 10 bases map to TRBD2. V was clipped by 5 bases and J by 0 bases; unmatched bases: 8. The CDR3 has 17 residues. The germline CDR1 and CDR2 sequences are SGHTA and FQGNSA. CDR3 DNA: TGTGCCAGCAGCCCCAGCGGGGGGGCTTCTAGCACAGATACGCAGTATTTT. This gives the protein CASSPSGGASSTDTQYF.

The chain links TRBV7-2 to TRBJ2-7; 13 bases map to TRBD2. Germline V gives CDR1 SGHTA, CDR2 FQGNSA. Trimming took 6 bases from V and 2 from J; bases not matched to a gene: 7. CDR3 length equals 16 residues. The CDR3 nucleotides are TGTGCCAGCAGTCTCACTAGCGGGGGGGCCCCCTACGAGCAGTACTTC. It yields the protein CASSLTSGGAPYEQYF. Looking up the rest from reference TRBV7-2 and TRBJ2-7 gives the full variable domain: GAGVSQSPSNKVTEKGKDVELRCDPISGHTALYWYRQSLGQGLEFLIYFQGNSAPDKSGLPSDRFSAERTGGSVSTLTIQRTQQEDSAVYLCASSLTSGGAPYEQYFGPGTRLTVT.

This clone appeared a few times. The chain couples TRBV19 to TRBJ2-4; 7 nucleotides align to TRBD1. Per the germline V gene, CDR1 is LNHDA and CDR2 is SQIVND (reference sequence). With 4 bases clipped from V and 1 base from J, the junction kept 10 bases outside the gene matches. The CDR3 has 17 residues. CDR3 in amino acids: CASSRLGGRGAKNIQYF. CDR3 in DNA: TGTGCCAGTAGTAGACTCGGTGGCAGGGGGGCCAAAAACATTCAGTACTTC.

The V call is TRBV3-1 (or the pseudogene TRBV3-2), the J call TRBJ1-1, with 8 positions matching TRBD1. Germline CDR1 reads LGHDT; CDR2 reads YNNKEL (reference sequence). Trimming at V came to 4 bases and at J to 0 bases, leaving 1 base not matched to a gene. The CDR3 spans 14 residues. CDR3 nucleotide sequence: TGTGCCAGCAGCCTACAGGGGGTGAACACTGAAGCTTTCTTT. Protein sequence: CASSLQGVNTEAFF.

This clone occurred once. The V call is TRBV12-3 or TRBV12-4, the J call TRBJ2-7; D not resolved. The CDR3 has 13 residues. V shed 5 bases and J shed 1 base, with 9 bases lying between them. The CDR3 loop is CASSPYRSYEQYF. For the CDR3, the DNA is TGTGCCAGCAGTCCCTATCGATCCTACGAGCAGTACTTC.

This clone has a single count. This chain uses TRBV5-1 with TRBJ1-4, with 9 bases lining up with TRBD1. The CDR3 runs to 14 residues. V shed 4 bases, J shed 6 bases, and the junction held 4 bases outside the gene matches. Per germline, CDR1 SGHRS and CDR2 YFSETQ. CDR3 region: CASSDRTGDEKLFF. The CDR3 DNA reads TGCGCCAGCAGCGACAGGACAGGGGATGAAAAACTGTTTTTT.